A single TCR beta chain is shown here with its context. These data are taken from a study of blood T cell repertoires in COVID-19. Study overall: From the United States, Italy and Spain came samples of acute and convalescent COVID-19.

In the original processing: How many nucleated cells were present was estimated from reference gene primer amplification. Data came from immunoSEQ multiplex PCR; TCRdb stores just in-frame clones and leaves some out. V and J calls and clone size are those listed in that table; D and trimming were worked out from the DNA. The sample consists of about 70,000 clones, around nine tenths of them appearing once. Input material: peripheral blood. This sequence was found in a woman aged 18-29 years with acute or convalescent COVID-19.

CDR3: CASSPGQGAHEQFF. CDR3 sequence (DNA): TGTGCCAGCAGCCCGGGACAGGGGGCCCATGAGCAGTTCTTC. The rearrangement uses TRBV5-4 and TRBJ2-1; 12 bases are a match to TRBD1. After removal of 4 bases from V and 8 bases from J, the junction contained 4 bases not matched to a gene. The CDR3 has 14 amino acids. Germline CDR1 and CDR2: SGHNT and YYREEE (reference sequence).